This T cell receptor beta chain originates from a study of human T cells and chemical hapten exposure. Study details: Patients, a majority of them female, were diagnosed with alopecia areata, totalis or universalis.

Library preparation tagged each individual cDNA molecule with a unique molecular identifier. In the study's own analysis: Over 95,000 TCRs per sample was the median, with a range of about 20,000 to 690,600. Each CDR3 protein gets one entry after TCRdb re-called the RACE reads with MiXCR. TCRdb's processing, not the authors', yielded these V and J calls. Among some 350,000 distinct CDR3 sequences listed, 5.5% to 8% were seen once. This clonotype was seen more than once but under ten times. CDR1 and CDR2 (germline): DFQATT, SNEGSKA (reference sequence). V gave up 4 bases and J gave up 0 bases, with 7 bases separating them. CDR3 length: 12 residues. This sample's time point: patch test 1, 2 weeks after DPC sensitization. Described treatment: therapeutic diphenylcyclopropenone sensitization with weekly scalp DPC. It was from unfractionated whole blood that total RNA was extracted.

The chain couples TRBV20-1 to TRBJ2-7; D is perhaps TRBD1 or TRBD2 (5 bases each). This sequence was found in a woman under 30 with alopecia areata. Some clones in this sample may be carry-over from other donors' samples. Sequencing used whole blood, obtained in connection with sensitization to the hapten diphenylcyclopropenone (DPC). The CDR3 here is CSATGTSYEQYF. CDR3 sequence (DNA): TGCAGTGCTACAGGGACCTCCTACGAGCAGTACTTC.